The T cell receptor (beta chain) described here comes from a study of T-cell memory formation after mild COVID-19. Study-level information: Largely, TCR clusters stayed within a single donor.

Study outcomes and limitations: Pre-infection memory carried some responding clones, suggesting that cross-reactive memory joined.

Looked up from germline, CDR1 is ENHRY and CDR2 is SYGVKD. This CDR3 comprises 15 residues. V lost 2 bases and J lost 3, with 10 bases in between. With respect to this clonotype: Its antigen is unknown.

5'RACE, which relied on constant-segment primers, yielded TCR alpha and TCR beta cDNA libraries carrying sample barcodes and UMIs. A single record per CDR3 protein comes from TCRdb applying MiXCR to the 5' RACE reads. The sample holds about 350,000 distinct CDR3 sequences, 14% seen once. Sequences were obtained from PBMCs or a T cell subset sorted from them (not recorded which). The chain uses TRBV10-3 and TRBJ2-2, with D hard to call. This TCR came from a man aged 18 to 30 who had mild COVID-19 (a few samples of this study predate the infection). Cell type and time point are not known. For the CDR3, the DNA is TGTGCCATCAGTGAGCACGGACGGTACACCGGGGAGCTGTTTTTT. As protein: CAISEHGRYTGELFF.